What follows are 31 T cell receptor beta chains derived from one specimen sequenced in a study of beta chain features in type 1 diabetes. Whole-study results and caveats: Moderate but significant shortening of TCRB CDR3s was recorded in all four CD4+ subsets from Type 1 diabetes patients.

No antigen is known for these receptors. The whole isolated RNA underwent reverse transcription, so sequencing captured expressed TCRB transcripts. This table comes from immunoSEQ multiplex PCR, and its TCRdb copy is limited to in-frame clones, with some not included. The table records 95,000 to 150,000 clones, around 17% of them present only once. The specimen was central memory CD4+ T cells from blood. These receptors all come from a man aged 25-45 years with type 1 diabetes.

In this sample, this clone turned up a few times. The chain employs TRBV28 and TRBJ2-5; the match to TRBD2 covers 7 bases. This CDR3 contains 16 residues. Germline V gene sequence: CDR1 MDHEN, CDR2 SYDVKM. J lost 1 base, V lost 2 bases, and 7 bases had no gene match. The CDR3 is CASSLEGLAVQETQYF. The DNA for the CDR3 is TGTGCCAGCAGTTTAGAAGGGCTAGCGGTCCAAGAGACCCAGTACTTC.

CDR3 sequence (DNA): TGTGCTAGTGGTTTAGAAGTATTTGGCTACACCTTC. It encodes CASGLEVFGYTF. The rearrangement links TRBV12-5 to TRBJ1-2; no firm D call. The CDR3 covers 12 residues. Deletions cut 3 bases from V and 7 bases from J, with 9 bases between. Germline V lookup: CDR1 LGHNT, CDR2 FRNRAP.

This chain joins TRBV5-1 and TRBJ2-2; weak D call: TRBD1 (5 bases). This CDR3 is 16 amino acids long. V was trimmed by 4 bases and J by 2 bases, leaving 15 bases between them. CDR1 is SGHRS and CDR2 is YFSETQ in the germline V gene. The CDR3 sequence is CASSLIQAANTGELFF. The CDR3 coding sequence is TGCGCCAGCAGCCTGATACAGGCAGCTAACACCGGGGAGCTGTTTTTT.

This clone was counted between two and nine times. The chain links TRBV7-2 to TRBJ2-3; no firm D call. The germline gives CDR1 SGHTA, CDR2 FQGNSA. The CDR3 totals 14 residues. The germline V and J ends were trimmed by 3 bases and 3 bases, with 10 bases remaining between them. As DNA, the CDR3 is TGTGCCAGCAGCTTCGTTGCCGGGACAGATACGCAGTATTTT. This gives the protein CASSFVAGTDTQYF.

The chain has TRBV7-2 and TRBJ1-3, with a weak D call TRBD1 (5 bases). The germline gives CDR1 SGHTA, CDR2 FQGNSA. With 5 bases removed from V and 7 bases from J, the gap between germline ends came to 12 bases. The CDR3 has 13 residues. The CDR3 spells CASSMGLRNTIYF. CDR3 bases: TGTGCCAGCAGCATGGGACTTAGGAACACCATATATTTT.

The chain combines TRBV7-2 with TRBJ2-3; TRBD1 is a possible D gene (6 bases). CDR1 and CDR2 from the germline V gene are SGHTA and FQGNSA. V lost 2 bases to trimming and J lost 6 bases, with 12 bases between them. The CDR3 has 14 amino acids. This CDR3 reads CASSLTQGWDTQYF. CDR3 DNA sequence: TGTGCCAGCAGCTTAACTCAGGGGTGGGATACGCAGTATTTT.

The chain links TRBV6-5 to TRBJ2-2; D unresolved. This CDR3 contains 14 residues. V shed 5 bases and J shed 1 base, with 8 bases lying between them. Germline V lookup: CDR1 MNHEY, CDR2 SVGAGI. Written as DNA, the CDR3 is TGTGCCAGCAGTCTCAAAGTGAACACCGGGGAGCTGTTTTTT. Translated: CASSLKVNTGELFF.

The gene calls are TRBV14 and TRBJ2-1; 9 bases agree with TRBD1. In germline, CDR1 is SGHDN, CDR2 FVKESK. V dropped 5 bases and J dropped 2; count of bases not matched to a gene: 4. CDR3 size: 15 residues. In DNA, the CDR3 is TGTGCCAGCAGCTCCTACAGGGGGCCCTACAATGAGCAGTTCTTC. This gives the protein CASSSYRGPYNEQFF.

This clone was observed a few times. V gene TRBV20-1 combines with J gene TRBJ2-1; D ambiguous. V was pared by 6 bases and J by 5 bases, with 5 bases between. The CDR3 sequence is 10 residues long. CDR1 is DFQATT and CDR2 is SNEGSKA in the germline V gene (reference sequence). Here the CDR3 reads CSASNNEQFF. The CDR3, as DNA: TGCAGTGCCTCTAACAATGAGCAGTTCTTC.

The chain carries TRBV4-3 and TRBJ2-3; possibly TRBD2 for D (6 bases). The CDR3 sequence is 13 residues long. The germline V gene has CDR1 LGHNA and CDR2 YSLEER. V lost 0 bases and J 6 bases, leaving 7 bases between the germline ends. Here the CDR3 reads CASSQEAGDTQYF. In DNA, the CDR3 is TGCGCCAGCAGCCAAGAGGCGGGGGATACGCAGTATTTT.

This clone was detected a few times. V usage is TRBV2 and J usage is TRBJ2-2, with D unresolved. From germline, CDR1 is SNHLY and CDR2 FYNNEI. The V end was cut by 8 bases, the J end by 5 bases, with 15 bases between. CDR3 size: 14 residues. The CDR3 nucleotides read TGTGCCAGCTCCTATTTCGACGGGACCGGGGAGCTGTTTTTT. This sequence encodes CASSYFDGTGELFF.

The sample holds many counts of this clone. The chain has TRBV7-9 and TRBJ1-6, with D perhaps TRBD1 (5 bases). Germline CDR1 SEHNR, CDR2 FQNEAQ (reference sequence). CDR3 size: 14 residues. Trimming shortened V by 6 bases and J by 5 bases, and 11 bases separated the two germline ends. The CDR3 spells CASRPGADNSPLHF. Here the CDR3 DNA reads TGTGCCAGCAGACCCGGGGCAGATAATTCACCCCTCCACTTT.

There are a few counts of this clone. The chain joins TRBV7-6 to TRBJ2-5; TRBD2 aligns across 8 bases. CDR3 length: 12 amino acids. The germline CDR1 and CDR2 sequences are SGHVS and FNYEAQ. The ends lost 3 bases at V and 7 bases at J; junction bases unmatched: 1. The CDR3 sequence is CASSFAGGTQYF. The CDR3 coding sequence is TGTGCCAGCAGCTTTGCGGGGGGGACCCAGTACTTC.

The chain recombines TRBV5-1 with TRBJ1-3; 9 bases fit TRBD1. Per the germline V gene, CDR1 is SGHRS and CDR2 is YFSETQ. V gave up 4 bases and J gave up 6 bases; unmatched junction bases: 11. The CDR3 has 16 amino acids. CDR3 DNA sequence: TGCGCCAGCAGCACCACCCCGGGACAGGGTGAAAACACCATATATTTT. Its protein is CASSTTPGQGENTIYF.

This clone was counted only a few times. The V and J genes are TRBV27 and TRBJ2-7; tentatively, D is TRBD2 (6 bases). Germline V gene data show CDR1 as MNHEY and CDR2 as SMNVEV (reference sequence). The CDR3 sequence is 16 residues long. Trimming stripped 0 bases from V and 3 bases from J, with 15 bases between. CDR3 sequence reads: CASSLSFRGYNYEQYF. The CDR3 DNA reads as TGTGCCAGCAGTTTATCCTTCCGGGGGTATAACTACGAGCAGTACTTC.

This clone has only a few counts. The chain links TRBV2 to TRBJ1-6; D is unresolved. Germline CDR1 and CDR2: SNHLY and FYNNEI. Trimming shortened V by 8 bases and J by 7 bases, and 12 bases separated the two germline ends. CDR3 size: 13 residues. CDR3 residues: CASPLGENSPLHF. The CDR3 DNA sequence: TGTGCCAGCCCGTTAGGAGAGAATTCACCCCTCCACTTT.

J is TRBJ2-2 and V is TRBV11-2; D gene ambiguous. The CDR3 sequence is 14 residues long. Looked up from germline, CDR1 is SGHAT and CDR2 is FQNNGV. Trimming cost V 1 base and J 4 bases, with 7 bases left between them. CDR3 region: CASSLAARTGELFF. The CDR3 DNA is TGTGCCAGCAGCTTAGCAGCGCGCACCGGGGAGCTGTTTTTT.

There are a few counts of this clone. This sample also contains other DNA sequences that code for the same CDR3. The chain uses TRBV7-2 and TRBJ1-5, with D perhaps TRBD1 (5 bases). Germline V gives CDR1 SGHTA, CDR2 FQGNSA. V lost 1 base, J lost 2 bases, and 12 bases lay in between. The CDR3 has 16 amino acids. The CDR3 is CASSLGGGAGNQPQHF. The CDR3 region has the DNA TGTGCCAGCAGCTTAGGGGGCGGGGCCGGCAATCAGCCCCAGCATTTT. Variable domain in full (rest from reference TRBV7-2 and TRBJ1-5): GAGVSQSPSNKVTEKGKDVELRCDPISGHTALYWYRQSLGQGLEFLIYFQGNSAPDKSGLPSDRFSAERTGGSVSTLTIQRTQQEDSAVYLCASSLGGGAGNQPQHFGDGTRLSIL.

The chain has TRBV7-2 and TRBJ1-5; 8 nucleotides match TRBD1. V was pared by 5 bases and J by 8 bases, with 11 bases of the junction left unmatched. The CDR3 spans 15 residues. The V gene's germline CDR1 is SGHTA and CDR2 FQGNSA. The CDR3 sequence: CASSRSGTGREPQHF. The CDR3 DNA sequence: TGTGCCAGCAGCCGATCCGGGACAGGCCGTGAGCCCCAGCATTTT. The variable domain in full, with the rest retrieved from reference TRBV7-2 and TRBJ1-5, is GAGVSQSPSNKVTEKGKDVELRCDPISGHTALYWYRQSLGQGLEFLIYFQGNSAPDKSGLPSDRFSAERTGGSVSTLTIQRTQQEDSAVYLCASSRSGTGREPQHFGDGTRLSIL.

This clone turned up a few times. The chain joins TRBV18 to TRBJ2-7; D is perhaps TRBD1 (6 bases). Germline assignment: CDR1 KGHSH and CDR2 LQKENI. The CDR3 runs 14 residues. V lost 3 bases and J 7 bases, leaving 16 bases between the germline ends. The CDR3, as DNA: TGTGCCAGCTCACCTCCGAAGGGGGTAGGGGAGCAGTACTTC. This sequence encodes CASSPPKGVGEQYF. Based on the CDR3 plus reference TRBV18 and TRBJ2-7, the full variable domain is NAGVMQNPRHLVRRRGQEARLRCSPMKGHSHVYWYRQLPEEGLKFMVYLQKENIIDESGMPKERFSAEFPKEGPSILRIQQVVRGDSAAYFCASSPPKGVGEQYFGPGTRLTVT.

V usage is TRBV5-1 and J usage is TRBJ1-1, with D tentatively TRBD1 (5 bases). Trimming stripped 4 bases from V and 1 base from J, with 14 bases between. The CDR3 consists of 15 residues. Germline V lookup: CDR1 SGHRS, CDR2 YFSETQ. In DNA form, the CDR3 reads TGCGCCAGCAGCCCTCAGTGGCAGGGGAACACTGAAGCTTTCTTT. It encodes CASSPQWQGNTEAFF.

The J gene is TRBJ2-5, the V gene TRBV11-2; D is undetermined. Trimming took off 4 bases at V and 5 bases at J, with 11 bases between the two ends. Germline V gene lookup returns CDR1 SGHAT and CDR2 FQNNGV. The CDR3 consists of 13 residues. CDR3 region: CASSWVVVETQYF. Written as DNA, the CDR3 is TGTGCCAGCAGCTGGGTCGTTGTGGAGACCCAGTACTTC.

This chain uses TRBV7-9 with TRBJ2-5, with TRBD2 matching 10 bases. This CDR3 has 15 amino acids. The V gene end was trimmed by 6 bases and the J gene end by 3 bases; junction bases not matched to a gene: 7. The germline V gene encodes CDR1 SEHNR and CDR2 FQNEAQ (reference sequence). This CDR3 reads CASSFSSGGEETQYF. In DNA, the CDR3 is TGTGCCAGCAGTTTCTCTAGCGGGGGAGAAGAGACCCAGTACTTC. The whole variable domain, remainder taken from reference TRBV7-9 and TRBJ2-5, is DTGVSQNPRHKITKRGQNVTFRCDPISEHNRLYWYRQTLGQGPEFLTYFQNEAQLEKSRLLSDRFSAERPKGSFSTLEIQRTEQGDSAMYLCASSFSSGGEETQYFGPGTRLLVL.

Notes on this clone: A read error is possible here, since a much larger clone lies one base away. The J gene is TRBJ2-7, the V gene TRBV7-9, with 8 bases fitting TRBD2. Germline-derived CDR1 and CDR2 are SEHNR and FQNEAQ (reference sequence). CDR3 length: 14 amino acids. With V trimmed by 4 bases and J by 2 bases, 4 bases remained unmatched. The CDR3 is CASSSAGGAYEQYF. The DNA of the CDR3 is TGTGCCAGCAGCTCGGCGGGGGGAGCCTACGAGCAGTACTTC.

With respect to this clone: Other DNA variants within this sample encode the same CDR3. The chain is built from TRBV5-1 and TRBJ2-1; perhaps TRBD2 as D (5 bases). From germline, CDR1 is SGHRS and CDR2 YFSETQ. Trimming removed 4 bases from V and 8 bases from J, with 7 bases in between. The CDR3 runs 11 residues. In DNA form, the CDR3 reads TGCGCCAGCAGCGAGGGCTATGAGCAGTTCTTC. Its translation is CASSEGYEQFF.

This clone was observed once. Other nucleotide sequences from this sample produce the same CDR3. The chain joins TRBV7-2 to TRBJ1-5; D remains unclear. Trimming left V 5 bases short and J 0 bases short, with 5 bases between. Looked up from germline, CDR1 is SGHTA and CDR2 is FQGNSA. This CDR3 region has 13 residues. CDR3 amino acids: CASSPSSNQPQHF. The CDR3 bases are TGTGCCAGCAGCCCTTCTAGCAATCAGCCCCAGCATTTT.

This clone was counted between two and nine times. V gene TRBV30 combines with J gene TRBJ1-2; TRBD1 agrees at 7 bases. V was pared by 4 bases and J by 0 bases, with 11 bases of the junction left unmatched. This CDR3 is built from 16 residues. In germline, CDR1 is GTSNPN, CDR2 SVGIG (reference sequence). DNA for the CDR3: TGTGCCTGGAACGGACAGGCCATAATCGCTAACTATGGCTACACCTTC. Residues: CAWNGQAIIANYGYTF.

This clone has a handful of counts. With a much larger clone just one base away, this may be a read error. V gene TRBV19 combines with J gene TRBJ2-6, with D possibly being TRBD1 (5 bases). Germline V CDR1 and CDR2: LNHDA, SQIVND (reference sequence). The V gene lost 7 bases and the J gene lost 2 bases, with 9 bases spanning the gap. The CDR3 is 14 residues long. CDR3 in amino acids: CASTQGAGANVLTF. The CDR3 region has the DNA TGTGCCAGTACTCAGGGCGCTGGGGCCAACGTCCTGACTTTC.

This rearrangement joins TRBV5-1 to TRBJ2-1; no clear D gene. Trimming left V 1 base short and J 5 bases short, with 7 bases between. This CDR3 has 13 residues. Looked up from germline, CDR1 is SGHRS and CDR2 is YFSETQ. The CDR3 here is CASSLNGDNEQFF. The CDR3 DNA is TGCGCCAGCAGCTTGAATGGGGACAATGAGCAGTTCTTC.

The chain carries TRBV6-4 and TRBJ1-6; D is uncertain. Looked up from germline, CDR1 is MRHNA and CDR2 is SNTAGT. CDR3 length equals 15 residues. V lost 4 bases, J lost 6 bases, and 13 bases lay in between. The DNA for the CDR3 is TGTGCCAGCAGTGTGACCGGCAATGGTAATTCACCCCTCCACTTT. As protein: CASSVTGNGNSPLHF.

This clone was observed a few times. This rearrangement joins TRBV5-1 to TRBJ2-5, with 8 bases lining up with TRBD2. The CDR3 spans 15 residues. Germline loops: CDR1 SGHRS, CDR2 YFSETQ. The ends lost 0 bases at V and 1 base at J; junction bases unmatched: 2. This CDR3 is CASSLEGTSQETQYF. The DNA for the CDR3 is TGCGCCAGCAGCTTGGAGGGGACTAGCCAAGAGACCCAGTACTTC.